The T cell receptor beta chain under discussion was sequenced for a study of early T cells in non-severe SARS-CoV-2 infection listed by TCRdb under 2021. Concerning the study at large: Because TCR sequencing relied on bulk RNA taken from unsorted whole blood, pairing of alpha and beta chains was not possible. Results the study describes overall, beyond this receptor: VDJdb matching was skewed toward anti-spike CD8 responses and likely underestimated virus-specific expansions, missing private and CD4 specificities.

The germline V gene (reference sequence) supplies CDR1 DFQATT and CDR2 SNEGSKA. From its cysteine to its phenylalanine, the CDR3 spans 15 amino acids. The kept DNA is CDR3 alone, 45 bases in frame from the first base. Relative to germline, V is missing 3 bases and J is missing 3 bases, with 8 bases of the junction outside any gene match. A case-control design nested within a healthcare worker cohort in London, UK, was used, with weekly nasopharyngeal swab PCR tests and blood sampling performed. Between 23 and 31 March 2020, the week of the UK lockdown, healthcare workers were enrolled and then followed up weekly for as long as 16 weeks. In its sample, this clonotype was seen many times. Its antigen remains unidentified. Nothing much larger sits one base from this clone, and base qualities are not available. Library generation was performed with 5' RACE. Sequencing relied on a NextSeq 500. In the TCR library protocol, unique molecular identifiers were attached to individual cDNA molecules to correct for PCR bias and sequencing error. TCR alpha and beta chains were both sequenced, and the abundances of alpha and beta sequences in each sample were closely correlated with each other. Turning to the authors' computational methods: Decombinator V4 was used to annotate TCR sequences for V gene, J gene and CDR3. Expanded TCRs were defined as changing significantly between any two time points under a Poisson model with p below 0.0001. TCR abundances were normalised to the total number of TCRs sequenced in each sample and reported as counts per million. TRAV1-2 paired with TRAJ12, TRAJ20 or TRAJ33 defined MAIT TCRs, while TRAV10 paired with TRAJ18 defined iNKT TCRs. VDJdb, accessed on 1 November 2021, was searched for TCRs annotated for CMV, EBV and SARS-CoV-2, and TCRs annotated for more than one antigen were excluded. In-frame beta chains were kept once TCRdb had trimmed the public reads at Q25 with fastp and called clones with MiXCR. Rows with a matching CDR3 protein are joined into one entry that keeps the most common DNA and genes. TCRdb assigned the V and J calls; the authors' analysis was not used. Here the sample has tens of thousands of distinct CDR3 sequences; around 14% occur a single time. Roughly 8.3% of the sample goes to the ten largest clones.

Sequencing was carried out using whole blood. The receptor's source is an adult who was a healthcare worker with PCR-confirmed SARS-CoV-2 infection or an uninfected control (not recorded which). The V and J segments used are TRBV20-1 and TRBJ1-5, with TRBD1 identical over 7 junction bases. CDR3 protein: CSASLVRGFNQPQHF. The nucleotides read TGCAGTGCTAGCCTTGTCAGGGGGTTCAATCAGCCCCAGCATTTT.